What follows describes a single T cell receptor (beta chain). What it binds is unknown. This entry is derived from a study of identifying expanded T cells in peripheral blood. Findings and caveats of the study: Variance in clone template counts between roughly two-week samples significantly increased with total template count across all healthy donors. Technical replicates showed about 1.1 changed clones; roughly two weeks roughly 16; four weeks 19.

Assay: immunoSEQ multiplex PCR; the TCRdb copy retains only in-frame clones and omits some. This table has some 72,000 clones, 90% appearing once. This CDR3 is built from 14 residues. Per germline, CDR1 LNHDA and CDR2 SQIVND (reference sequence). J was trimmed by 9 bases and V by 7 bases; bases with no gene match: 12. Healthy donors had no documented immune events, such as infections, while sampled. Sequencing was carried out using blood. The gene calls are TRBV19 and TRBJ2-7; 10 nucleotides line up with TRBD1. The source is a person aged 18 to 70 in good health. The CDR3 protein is CASTAGTGALRQYF. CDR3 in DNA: TGTGCCAGTACCGCAGGGACAGGGGCTCTCCGGCAGTACTTC.